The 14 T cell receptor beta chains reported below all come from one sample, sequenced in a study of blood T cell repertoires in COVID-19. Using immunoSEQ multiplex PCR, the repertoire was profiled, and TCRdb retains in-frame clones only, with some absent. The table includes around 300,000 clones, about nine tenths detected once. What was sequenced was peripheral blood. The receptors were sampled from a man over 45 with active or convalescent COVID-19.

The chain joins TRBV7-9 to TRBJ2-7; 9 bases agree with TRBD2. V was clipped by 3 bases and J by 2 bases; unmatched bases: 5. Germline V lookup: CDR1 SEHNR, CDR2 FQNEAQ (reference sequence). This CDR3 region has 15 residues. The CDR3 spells CASSFGASGAYEQYF. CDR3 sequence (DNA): TGTGCCAGCAGCTTCGGGGCTAGCGGGGCCTACGAGCAGTACTTC. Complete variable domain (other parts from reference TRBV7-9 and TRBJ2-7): DTGVSQNPRHKITKRGQNVTFRCDPISEHNRLYWYRQTLGQGPEFLTYFQNEAQLEKSRLLSDRFSAERPKGSFSTLEIQRTEQGDSAMYLCASSFGASGAYEQYFGPGTRLTVT.

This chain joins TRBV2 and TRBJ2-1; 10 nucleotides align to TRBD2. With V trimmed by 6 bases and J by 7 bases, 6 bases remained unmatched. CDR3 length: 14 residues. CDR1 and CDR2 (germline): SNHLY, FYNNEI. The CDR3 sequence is CASRLAGEANEQFF. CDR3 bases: TGTGCCAGCAGGCTAGCGGGAGAGGCGAATGAGCAGTTCTTC.

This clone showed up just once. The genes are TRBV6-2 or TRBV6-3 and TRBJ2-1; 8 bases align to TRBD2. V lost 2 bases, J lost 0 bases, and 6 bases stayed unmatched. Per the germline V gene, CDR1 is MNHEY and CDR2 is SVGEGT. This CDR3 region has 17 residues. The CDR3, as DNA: TGTGCCAGCAGTTACGACCCGGGGGGGAGCTCCTACAATGAGCAGTTCTTC. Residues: CASSYDPGGSSYNEQFF.

The CDR3 bases are TGTGCCATCACGCGGGATTCGAACACTGAAGCTTTCTTT. It yields the protein CAITRDSNTEAFF. The V call is TRBV10-3, the J call TRBJ1-1, with D unresolved. The CDR3 is 13 amino acids. CDR1 is ENHRY, CDR2 SYGVKD, per germline. V was trimmed by 7 bases and J by 1 base, leaving 10 bases between them.

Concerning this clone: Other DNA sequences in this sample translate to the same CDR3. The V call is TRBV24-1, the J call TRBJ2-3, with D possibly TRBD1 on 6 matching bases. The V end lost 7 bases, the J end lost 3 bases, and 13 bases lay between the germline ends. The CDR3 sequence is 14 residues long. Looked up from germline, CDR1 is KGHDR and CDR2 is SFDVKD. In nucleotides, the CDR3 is TGTGCCACCAGGGGGCAGGGGTTGACAGATACGCAGTATTTT. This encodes CATRGQGLTDTQYF.

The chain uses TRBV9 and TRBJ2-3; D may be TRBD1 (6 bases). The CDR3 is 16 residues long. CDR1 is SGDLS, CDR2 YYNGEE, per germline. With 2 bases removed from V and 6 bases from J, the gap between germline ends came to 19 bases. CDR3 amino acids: CASSVRQDTEWDTQYF. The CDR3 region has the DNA TGTGCCAGCAGCGTGCGACAGGACACCGAGTGGGATACGCAGTATTTT.

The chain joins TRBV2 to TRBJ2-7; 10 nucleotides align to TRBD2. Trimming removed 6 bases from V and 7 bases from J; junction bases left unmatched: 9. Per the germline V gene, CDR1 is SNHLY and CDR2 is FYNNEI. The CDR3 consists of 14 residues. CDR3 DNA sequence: TGTGCCAGCAGGTCCGGGACTAGCGCGAGGGAGCAGTACTTC. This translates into CASRSGTSAREQYF.

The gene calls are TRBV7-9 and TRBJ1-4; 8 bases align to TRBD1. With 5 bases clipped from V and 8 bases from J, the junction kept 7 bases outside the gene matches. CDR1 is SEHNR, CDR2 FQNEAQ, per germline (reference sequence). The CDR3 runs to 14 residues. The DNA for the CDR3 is TGTGCCAGCAGCCTACAGGGGGTAGGAGAAAAACTGTTTTTT. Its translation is CASSLQGVGEKLFF.

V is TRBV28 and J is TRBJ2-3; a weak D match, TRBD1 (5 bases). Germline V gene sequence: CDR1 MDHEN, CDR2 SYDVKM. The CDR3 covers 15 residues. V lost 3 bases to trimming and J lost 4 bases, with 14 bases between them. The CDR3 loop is CASSLSQGLADTQYF. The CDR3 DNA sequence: TGTGCCAGCAGTTTGTCTCAGGGTCTAGCAGATACGCAGTATTTT.

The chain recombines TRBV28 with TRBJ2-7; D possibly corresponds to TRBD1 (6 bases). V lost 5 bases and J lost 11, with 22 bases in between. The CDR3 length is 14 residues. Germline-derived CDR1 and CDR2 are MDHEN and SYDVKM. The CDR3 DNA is TGTGCCAGCAGTGAATTGGGGGCCTCTGTGGGGGAGTACTTC. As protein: CASSELGASVGEYF.

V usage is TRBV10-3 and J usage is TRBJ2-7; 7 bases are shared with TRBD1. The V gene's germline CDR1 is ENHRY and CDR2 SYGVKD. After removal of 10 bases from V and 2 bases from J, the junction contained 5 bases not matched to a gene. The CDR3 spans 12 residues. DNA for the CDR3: TGTGCCACAGGGACAGCCACCTACGAGCAGTACTTC. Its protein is CATGTATYEQYF.

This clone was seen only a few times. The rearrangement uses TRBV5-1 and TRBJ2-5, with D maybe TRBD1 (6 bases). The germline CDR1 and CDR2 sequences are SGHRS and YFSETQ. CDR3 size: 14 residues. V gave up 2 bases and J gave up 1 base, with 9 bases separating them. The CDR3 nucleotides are TGCGCCAGCAGCTTCCAGGGGTCCCAAGAGACCCAGTACTTC. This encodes CASSFQGSQETQYF.

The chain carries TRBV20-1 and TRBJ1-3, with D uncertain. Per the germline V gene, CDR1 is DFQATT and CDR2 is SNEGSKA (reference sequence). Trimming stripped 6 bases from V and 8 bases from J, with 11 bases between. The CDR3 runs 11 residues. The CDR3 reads CSAAWGDTIYF. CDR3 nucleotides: TGCAGTGCGGCTTGGGGAGACACCATATATTTT.

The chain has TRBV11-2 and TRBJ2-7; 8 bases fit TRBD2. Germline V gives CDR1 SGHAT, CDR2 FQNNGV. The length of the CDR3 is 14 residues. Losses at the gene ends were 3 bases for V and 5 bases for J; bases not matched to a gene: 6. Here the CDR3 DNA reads TGTGCCAGCAGCTTTGAGCGGGAGAGTCACGAGCAGTACTTC. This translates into CASSFERESHEQYF.